This TCR beta chain was found in a study of blood T cell repertoires in COVID-19. Profiling relied on immunoSEQ multiplex PCR, and the TCRdb table lists in-frame clones only, not all of them. The sample lists tens of thousands of clones, 91% occurring once. The receptor was isolated from a human donor in a cohort sampled during active COVID-19. Material for sequencing was peripheral blood.

CDR3 in amino acids: CASSSGQGYYNEQFF. CDR3 in DNA: TGTGCCAGCAGCTCGGGACAGGGATACTACAATGAGCAGTTCTTC. The rearrangement joins TRBV7-2 to TRBJ2-1, with 9 bases matching TRBD1. Trimming took 4 bases from V and 3 from J; bases not matched to a gene: 4. CDR3 size: 15 residues. The germline CDR1 and CDR2 sequences are SGHTA and FQGNSA.